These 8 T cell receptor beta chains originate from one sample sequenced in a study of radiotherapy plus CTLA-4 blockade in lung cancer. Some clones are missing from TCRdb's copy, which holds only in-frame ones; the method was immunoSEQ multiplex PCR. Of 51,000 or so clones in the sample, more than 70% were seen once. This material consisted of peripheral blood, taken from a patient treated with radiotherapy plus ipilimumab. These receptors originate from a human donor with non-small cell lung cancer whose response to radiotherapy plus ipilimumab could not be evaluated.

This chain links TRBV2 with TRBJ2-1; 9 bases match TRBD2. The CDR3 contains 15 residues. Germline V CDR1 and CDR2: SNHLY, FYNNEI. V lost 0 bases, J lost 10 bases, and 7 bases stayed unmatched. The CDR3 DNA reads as TGTGCCAGCAGTGAAGCGGGACTAGCTAACCACGAGCAGTTCTTC. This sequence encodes CASSEAGLANHEQFF.

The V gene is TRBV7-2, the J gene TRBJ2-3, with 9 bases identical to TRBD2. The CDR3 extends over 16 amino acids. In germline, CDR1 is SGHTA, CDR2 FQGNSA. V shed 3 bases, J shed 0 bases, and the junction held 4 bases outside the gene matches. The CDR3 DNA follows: TGTGCCAGCAGCTTTAGCGGGGGTCTTAGCACAGATACGCAGTATTTT. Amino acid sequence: CASSFSGGLSTDTQYF.

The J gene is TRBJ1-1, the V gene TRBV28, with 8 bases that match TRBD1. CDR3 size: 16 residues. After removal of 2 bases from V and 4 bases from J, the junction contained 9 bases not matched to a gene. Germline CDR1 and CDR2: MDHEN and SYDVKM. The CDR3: CASSLIEGRGPTEAFF. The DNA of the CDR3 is TGTGCCAGCAGTTTAATTGAGGGCAGGGGGCCCACTGAAGCTTTCTTT.

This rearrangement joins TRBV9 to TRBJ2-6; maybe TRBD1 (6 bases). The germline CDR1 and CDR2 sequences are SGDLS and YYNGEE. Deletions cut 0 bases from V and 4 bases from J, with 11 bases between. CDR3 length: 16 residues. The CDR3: CASSVATGQGANVLTF. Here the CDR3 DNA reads TGTGCCAGCAGCGTAGCTACCGGACAGGGGGCCAACGTCCTGACTTTC.

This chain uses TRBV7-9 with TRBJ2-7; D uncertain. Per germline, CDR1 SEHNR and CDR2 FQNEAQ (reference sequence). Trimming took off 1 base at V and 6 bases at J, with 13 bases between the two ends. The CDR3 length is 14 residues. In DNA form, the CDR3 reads TGTGCCAGCAGCTTAGAATCTACATCGGGCGAGCAGTACTTC. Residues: CASSLESTSGEQYF.

The CDR3 DNA reads as TGTGCCAGCTCACCAGCACGGACAGATACGCAGTATTTT. Translated: CASSPARTDTQYF. The rearrangement uses TRBV18 and TRBJ2-3; D not resolved. Germline V gives CDR1 KGHSH, CDR2 LQKENI. The CDR3 extends over 13 amino acids. Trimming cost V 2 bases and J 3 bases, with 6 bases left between them.

The CDR3 coding sequence is TGCGCCAGCAGTGAAAGGGGAACCGGGAACACTGAAGCTTTCTTT. Translated, it gives CASSERGTGNTEAFF. V is TRBV10-1 and J is TRBJ1-1; possibly TRBD1 for D (5 bases). V gave up 3 bases and J gave up 1 base, with 12 bases separating them. In germline, CDR1 is WNHNN, CDR2 SYGVQD (reference sequence). The length of the CDR3 is 15 residues.

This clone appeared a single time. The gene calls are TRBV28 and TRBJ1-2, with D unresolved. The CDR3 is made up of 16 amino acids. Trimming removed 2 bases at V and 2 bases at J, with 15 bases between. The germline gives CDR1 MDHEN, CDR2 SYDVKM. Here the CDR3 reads CASSLPHSSVNYGYTF. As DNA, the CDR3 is TGTGCCAGCAGTTTACCCCACAGCAGTGTCAACTATGGCTACACCTTC.